This record concerns one TCR beta chain sequence. Its cognate antigen is unknown. These data belong to a study of cytomegalovirus exposure and HLA in healthy donors. Libraries were prepared by immunoSEQ multiplex PCR; TCRdb keeps only in-frame clonotypes and omits some of them. The sample contains roughly 100,000 clones, more than 85% of which appear only once. The CDR3 spans 16 residues. Germline V gene data show CDR1 as MNHEY and CDR2 as SMNVEV (reference sequence). Trimming took 10 bases from V and 1 from J, leaving 20 bases between them. Whole-study results and caveats: TCR beta chains numbering 164 were designated cytomegalovirus-associated. The authors confirmed in vitro that three CMV-associated chains were specific for CMV antigens.

J is TRBJ1-5 and V is TRBV27, with no clear D. Sequencing was performed on PBMCs. The sequence derives from a woman aged 18-29 years in good health and CMV-seropositive. CDR3 sequence reads: CATATRDRGSNQPQHF. The CDR3 DNA reads TGTGCCACCGCCACCCGTGACCGAGGGAGCAATCAGCCCCAGCATTTT.